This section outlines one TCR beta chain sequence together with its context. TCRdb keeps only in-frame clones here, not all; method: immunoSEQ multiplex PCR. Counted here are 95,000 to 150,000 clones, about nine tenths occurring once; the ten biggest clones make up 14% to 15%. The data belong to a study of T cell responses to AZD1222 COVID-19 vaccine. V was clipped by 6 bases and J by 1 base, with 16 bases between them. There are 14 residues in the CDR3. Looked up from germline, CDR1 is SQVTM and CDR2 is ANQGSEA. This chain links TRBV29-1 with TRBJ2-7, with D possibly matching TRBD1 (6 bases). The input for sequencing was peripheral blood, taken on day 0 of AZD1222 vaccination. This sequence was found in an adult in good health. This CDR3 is CSVVPGQASYEQYF. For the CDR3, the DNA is TGCAGCGTCGTCCCGGGACAAGCTTCCTACGAGCAGTACTTC.